The next 5 T cell receptor beta chains were all read from a single sample in a study of blood T cell repertoires in COVID-19. Libraries were prepared by immunoSEQ multiplex PCR; TCRdb keeps only in-frame clonotypes and omits some of them. The sample holds about 64,000 clones, 70% to 90% seen once. Sequenced sample: peripheral blood. All receptors come from a man in his forties or fifties with active COVID-19.

The chain recombines TRBV19 with TRBJ2-2, with D possibly being TRBD2 (5 bases). CDR3 length: 13 amino acids. V gave up 5 bases and J gave up 9 bases, with 13 bases separating them. The germline V gene encodes CDR1 LNHDA and CDR2 SQIVND (reference sequence). The CDR3: CASSLGGFWELFF. The DNA for the CDR3 is TGTGCCAGTAGTTTAGGCGGGTTCTGGGAGCTGTTTTTT.

The chain combines TRBV11-2 with TRBJ2-3; 15 nucleotides line up with TRBD2. This CDR3 is built from 18 residues. V gave up 4 bases and J gave up 6 bases; unmatched junction bases: 11. Germline loops: CDR1 SGHAT, CDR2 FQNNGV. The CDR3 reads CASSSPGLAGGPGDTQYF. The CDR3 DNA reads TGTGCCAGCAGCTCGCCCGGACTAGCGGGAGGGCCGGGGGATACGCAGTATTTT.

V gene TRBV10-3 combines with J gene TRBJ1-5; D may be TRBD1 (5 bases). V lost 3 bases and J lost 4, with 13 bases in between. There are 15 residues in the CDR3. Germline loops: CDR1 ENHRY, CDR2 SYGVKD. The DNA for the CDR3 is TGTGCCATCAGTGATCTCAGGGAAGGGAATCAGCCCCAGCATTTT. It codes for CAISDLREGNQPQHF.

This chain links TRBV20-1 with TRBJ2-1, with unresolved D. Trimming removed 5 bases from V and 8 bases from J, with 10 bases in between. The CDR3 is made up of 11 amino acids. From germline, CDR1 is DFQATT and CDR2 SNEGSKA (reference sequence). The CDR3, as DNA: TGCAGTGCTCTAGTATACGATGAGCAGTTCTTC. As protein: CSALVYDEQFF.

The V gene is TRBV10-3, the J gene TRBJ2-3; 7 bases match TRBD1. CDR3 length equals 14 residues. The germline V gene has CDR1 ENHRY and CDR2 SYGVKD. V lost 2 bases, J lost 8 bases, and 7 bases stayed unmatched. The CDR3 here is CAISEEQGHATQYF. The CDR3 DNA sequence: TGTGCCATCAGTGAGGAACAGGGGCATGCTACGCAGTATTTT.